One and the same sample provided the 5 T cell receptor beta chains below, sequenced in a study of cytomegalovirus exposure and HLA in healthy donors. The PCR ran on 60 Vbeta and 13 Jbeta primers. Profiling relied on immunoSEQ multiplex PCR, and the TCRdb table lists in-frame clones only, not all of them. This table has approximately 82,000 clones, 74% appearing once. The specimen sequenced was PBMCs. These receptors originate from a woman aged 50 to 60 in good health and CMV-seropositive.

The rearrangement joins TRBV5-1 to TRBJ1-2, with TRBD1 identical over 7 bases. The CDR3 spans 15 residues. Trimming took 1 base from V and 4 from J; bases not matched to a gene: 7. Germline V gene sequence: CDR1 SGHRS, CDR2 YFSETQ. The chain's CDR3 is CASSLNTGAPYGYTF. The CDR3 DNA is TGCGCCAGCAGCTTGAACACAGGGGCCCCCTATGGCTACACCTTC.

The rearrangement joins TRBV7-2 to TRBJ1-2; 7 bases are shared with TRBD1. Germline assignment: CDR1 SGHTA and CDR2 FQGNSA. The V and J ends lost 3 bases and 4 bases, in that order; junction bases with no gene match: 8. CDR3 length: 15 amino acids. In nucleotides, the CDR3 is TGTGCCAGCAGCTTGGGCATGACAGGGACCTATGGCTACACCTTC. It translates to CASSLGMTGTYGYTF.

The rearrangement uses TRBV30 and TRBJ2-7; the D is unclear. This CDR3 is 14 amino acids long. V was cut by 3 bases and J by 4 bases, with 16 bases left in between. In germline, CDR1 is GTSNPN, CDR2 SVGIG (reference sequence). The CDR3 loop is CAWRSPGAQYEQYF. The CDR3, as DNA: TGTGCCTGGAGGAGCCCGGGTGCCCAGTACGAGCAGTACTTC.

The chain has TRBV19 and TRBJ2-3, with 11 bases aligning to TRBD2. This CDR3 spans 13 amino acids. Per the germline V gene, CDR1 is LNHDA and CDR2 is SQIVND (reference sequence). With V trimmed by 7 bases and J by 5 bases, 2 bases remained unmatched. This CDR3 is CASMGTSGDTQYF. CDR3 nucleotides: TGTGCCAGTATGGGGACTAGCGGAGATACGCAGTATTTT.

V and J are TRBV4-1 and TRBJ1-1, with D uncertain. Germline assignment: CDR1 MGHRA and CDR2 YSYEKL. Trimming took off 1 base at V and 5 bases at J, with 11 bases between the two ends. CDR3 length: 14 amino acids. This CDR3 reads CASSQGGYRTEAFF. CDR3 sequence (DNA): TGCGCCAGCAGCCAAGGAGGGTATCGAACTGAAGCTTTCTTT.